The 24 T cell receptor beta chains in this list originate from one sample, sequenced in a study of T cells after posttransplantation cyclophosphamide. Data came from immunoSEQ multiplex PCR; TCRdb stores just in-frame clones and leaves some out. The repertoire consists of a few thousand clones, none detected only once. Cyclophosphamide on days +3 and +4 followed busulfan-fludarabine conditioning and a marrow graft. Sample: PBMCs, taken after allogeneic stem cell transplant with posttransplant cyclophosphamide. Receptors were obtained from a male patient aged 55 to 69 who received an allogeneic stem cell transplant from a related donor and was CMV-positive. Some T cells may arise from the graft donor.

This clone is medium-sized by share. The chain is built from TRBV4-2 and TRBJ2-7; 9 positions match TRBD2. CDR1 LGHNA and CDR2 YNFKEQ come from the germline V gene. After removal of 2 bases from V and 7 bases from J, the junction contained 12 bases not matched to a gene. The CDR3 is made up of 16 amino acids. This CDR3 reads CASSQLGAGGPGEQYF. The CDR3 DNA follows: TGTGCCAGCAGCCAATTAGGGGCGGGAGGGCCGGGGGAGCAGTACTTC.

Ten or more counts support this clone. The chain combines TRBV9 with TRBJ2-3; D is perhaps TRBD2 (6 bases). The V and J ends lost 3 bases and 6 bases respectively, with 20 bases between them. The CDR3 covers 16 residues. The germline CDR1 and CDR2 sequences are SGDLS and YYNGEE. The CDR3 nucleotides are TGTGCCAGCAGCGCCGCCCGATCGACTAGTTCGGATACGCAGTATTTT. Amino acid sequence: CASSAARSTSSDTQYF. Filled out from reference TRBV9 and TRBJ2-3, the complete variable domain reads DSGVTQTPKHLITATGQRVTLRCSPRSGDLSVYWYQQSLDQGLQFLIQYYNGEERAKGNILERFSAQQFPDLHSELNLSSLELGDSALYFCASSAARSTSSDTQYFGPGTRLTVL.

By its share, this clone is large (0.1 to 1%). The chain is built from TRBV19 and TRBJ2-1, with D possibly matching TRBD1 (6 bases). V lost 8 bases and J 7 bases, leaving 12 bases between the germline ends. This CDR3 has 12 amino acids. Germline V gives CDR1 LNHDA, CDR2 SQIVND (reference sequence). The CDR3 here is CASGLRGNEQFF. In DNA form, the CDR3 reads TGTGCCAGTGGATTGAGGGGGAATGAGCAGTTCTTC. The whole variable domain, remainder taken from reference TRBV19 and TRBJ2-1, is DGGITQSPKYLFRKEGQNVTLSCEQNLNHDAMYWYRQDPGQGLRLIYYSQIVNDFQKGDIAEGYSVSREKKESFPLTVTSAQKNPTAFYLCASGLRGNEQFFGPGTRLTVL.

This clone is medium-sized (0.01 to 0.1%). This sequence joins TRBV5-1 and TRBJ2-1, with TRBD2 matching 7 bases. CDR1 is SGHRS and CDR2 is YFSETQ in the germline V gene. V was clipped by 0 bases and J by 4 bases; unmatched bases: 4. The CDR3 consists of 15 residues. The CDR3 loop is CASSLAGEGYNEQFF. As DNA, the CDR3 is TGCGCCAGCAGCTTGGCCGGGGAGGGGTACAATGAGCAGTTCTTC. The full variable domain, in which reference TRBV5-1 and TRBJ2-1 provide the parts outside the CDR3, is KAGVTQTPRYLIKTRGQQVTLSCSPISGHRSVSWYQQTPGQGLQFLFEYFSETQRNKGNFPGRFSGRQFSNSRSEMNVSTLELGDSALYLCASSLAGEGYNEQFFGPGTRLTVL.

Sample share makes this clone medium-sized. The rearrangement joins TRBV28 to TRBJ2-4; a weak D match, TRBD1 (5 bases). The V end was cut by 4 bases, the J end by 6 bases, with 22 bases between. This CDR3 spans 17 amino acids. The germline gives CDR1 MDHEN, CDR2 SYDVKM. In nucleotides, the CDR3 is TGTGCCAGCAGTTCCCCCTCGGGCAGGGTGGCAAGAAACATTCAGTACTTC. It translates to CASSSPSGRVARNIQYF.

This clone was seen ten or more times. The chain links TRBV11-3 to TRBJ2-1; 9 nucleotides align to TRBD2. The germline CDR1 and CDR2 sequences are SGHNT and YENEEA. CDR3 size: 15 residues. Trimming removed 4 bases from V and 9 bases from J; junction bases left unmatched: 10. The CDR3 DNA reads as TGTGCCAGCAGCTCTGGGATAGCGGGAGTGGTTGAGCAGTTCTTC. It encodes CASSSGIAGVVEQFF.

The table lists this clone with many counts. CDR3: CASSPRDRGQYQPQHF. As DNA, the CDR3 is TGTGCCAGCAGTCCAAGGGACAGGGGGCAATATCAGCCCCAGCATTTT. The chain joins TRBV6-6 to TRBJ1-5; TRBD1 matches at 12 bases. Germline CDR1 reads MNHNY; CDR2 reads SVGAGI (reference sequence). V lost 5 bases to trimming and J lost 5 bases; unmatched junction nucleotides: 7. The CDR3 totals 16 residues.

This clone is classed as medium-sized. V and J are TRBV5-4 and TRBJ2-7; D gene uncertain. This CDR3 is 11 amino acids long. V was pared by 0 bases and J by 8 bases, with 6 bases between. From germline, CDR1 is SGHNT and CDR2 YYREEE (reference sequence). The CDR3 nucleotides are TGTGCCAGCAGCTTGGGGGCTAAGCAGTACTTC. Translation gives CASSLGAKQYF. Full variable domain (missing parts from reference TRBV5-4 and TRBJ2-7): ETGVTQSPTHLIKTRGQQVTLRCSSQSGHNTVSWYQQALGQGPQFIFQYYREEENGRGNFPPRFSGLQFPNYSSELNVNALELDDSALYLCASSLGAKQYFGPGTRLTVT.

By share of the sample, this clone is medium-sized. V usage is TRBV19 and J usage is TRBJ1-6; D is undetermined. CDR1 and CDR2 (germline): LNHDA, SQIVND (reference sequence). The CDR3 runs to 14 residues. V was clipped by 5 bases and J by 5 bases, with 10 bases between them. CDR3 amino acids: CASSPGRNNSPLHF. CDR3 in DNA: TGTGCCAGTAGTCCAGGCCGTAATAATTCACCCCTCCACTTT.

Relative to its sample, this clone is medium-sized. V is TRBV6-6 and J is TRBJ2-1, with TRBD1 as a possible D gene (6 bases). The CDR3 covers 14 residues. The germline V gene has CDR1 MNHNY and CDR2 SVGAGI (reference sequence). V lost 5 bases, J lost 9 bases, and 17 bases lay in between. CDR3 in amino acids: CASSRPSQGSEQFF. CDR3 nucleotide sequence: TGTGCCAGCAGTCGACCCTCTCAGGGGAGTGAGCAGTTCTTC.

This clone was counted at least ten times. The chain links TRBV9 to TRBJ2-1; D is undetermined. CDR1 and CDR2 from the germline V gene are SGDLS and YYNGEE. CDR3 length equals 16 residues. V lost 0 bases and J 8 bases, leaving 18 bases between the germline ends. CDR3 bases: TGTGCCAGCAGCGTAGGACCTTCGACTCTCGACGATGAGCAGTTCTTC. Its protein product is CASSVGPSTLDDEQFF.

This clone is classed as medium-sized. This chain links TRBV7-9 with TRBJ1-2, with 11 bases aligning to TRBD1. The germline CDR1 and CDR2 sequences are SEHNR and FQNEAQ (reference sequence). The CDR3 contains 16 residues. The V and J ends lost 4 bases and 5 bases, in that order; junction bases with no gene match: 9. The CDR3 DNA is TGTGCCAGCAGCTCAATTGCCGGGACAGGGGGGTATGGCTACACCTTC. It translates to CASSSIAGTGGYGYTF.

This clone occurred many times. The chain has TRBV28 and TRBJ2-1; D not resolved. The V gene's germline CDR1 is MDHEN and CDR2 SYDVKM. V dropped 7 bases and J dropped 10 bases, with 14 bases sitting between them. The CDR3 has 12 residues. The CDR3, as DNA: TGTGCCAGCACCTCAGTCCCCTCCGAGCAGTTCTTC. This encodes CASTSVPSEQFF.

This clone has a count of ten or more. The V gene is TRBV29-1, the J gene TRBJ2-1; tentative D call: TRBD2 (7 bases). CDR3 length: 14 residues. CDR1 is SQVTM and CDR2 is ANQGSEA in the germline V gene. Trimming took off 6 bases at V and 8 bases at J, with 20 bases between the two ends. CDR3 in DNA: TGCAGCGTGGGGGGCGGGAGCACCTCACATGAGCAGTTCTTC. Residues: CSVGGGSTSHEQFF.

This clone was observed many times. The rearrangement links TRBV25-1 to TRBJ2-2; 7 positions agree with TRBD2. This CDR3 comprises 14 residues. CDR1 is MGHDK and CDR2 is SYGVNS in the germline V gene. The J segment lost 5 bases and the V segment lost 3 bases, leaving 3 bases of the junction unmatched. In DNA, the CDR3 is TGTGCCAGCAGTGAGGCCGGGGGGACCGGGGAGCTGTTTTTT. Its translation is CASSEAGGTGELFF.

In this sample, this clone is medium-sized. CDR3 bases: TGTGCCAGTAGAAGGGACAGGGCGGCCACCGGGGAGCTGTTTTTT. Protein product: CASRRDRAATGELFF. The J gene is TRBJ2-2, the V gene TRBV19; 9 bases line up with TRBD1. Trimming took 6 bases from V and 4 from J; bases not matched to a gene: 6. CDR3 length equals 15 residues. Germline CDR1 reads LNHDA; CDR2 reads SQIVND (reference sequence).

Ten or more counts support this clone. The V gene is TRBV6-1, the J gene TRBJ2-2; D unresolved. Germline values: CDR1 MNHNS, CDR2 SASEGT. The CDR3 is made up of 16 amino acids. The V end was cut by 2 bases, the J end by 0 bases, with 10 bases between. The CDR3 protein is CASSELSFANTGELFF. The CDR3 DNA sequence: TGTGCCAGCAGTGAACTTAGCTTCGCGAACACCGGGGAGCTGTTTTTT.

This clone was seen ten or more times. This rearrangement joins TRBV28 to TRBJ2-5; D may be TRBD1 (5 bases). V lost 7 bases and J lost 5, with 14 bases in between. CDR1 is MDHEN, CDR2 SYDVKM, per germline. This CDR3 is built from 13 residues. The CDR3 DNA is TGTGCCAGCACCGACAGCTCTCGGGAGACCCAGTACTTC. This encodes CASTDSSRETQYF.

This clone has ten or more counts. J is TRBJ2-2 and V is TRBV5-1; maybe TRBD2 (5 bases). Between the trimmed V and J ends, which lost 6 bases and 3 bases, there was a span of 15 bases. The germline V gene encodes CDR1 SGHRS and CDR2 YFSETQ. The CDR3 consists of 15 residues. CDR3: CASNAGSRDTGELFF. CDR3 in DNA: TGCGCCAGCAACGCGGGCTCAAGGGACACCGGGGAGCTGTTTTTT.

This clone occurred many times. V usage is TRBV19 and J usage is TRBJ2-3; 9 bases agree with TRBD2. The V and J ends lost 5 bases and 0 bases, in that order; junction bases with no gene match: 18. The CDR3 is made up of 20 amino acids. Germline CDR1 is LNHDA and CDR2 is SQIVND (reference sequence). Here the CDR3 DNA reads TGTGCCAGTAGTCTCGCCCGCGGGCGGGAGGGCCGAGGTAGCACAGATACGCAGTATTTT. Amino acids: CASSLARGREGRGSTDTQYF. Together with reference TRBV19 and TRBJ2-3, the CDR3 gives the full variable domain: DGGITQSPKYLFRKEGQNVTLSCEQNLNHDAMYWYRQDPGQGLRLIYYSQIVNDFQKGDIAEGYSVSREKKESFPLTVTSAQKNPTAFYLCASSLARGREGRGSTDTQYFGPGTRLTVL.

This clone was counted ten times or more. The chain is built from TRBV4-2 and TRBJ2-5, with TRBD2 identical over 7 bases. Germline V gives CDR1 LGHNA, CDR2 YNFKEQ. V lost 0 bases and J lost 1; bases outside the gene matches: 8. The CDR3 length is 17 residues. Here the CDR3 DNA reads TGTGCCAGCAGCCAAGAGTGGGCGGGAGAGGGCCAAGAGACCCAGTACTTC. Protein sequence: CASSQEWAGEGQETQYF.

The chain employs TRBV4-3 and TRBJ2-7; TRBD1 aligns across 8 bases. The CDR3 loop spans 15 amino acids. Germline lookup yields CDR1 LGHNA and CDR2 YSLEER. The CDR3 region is CVSSQNSGQGYEQYV. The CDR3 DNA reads TGCGTCAGCAGCCAAAACTCCGGACAGGGCTACGAGCAGTACGTC.

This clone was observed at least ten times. The CDR3 DNA sequence: TGTGCCAGCAGTTTATTGGCTAGTGACACAGATACGCAGTATTTT. Residues: CASSLLASDTDTQYF. This sequence joins TRBV28 and TRBJ2-3; D is ambiguous. Germline V gene data show CDR1 as MDHEN and CDR2 as SYDVKM. Trimming removed 1 base at V and 2 bases at J, with 10 bases between. CDR3 length equals 15 residues. Looking up the rest from reference TRBV28 and TRBJ2-3 gives the full variable domain: DVKVTQSSRYLVKRTGEKVFLECVQDMDHENMFWYRQDPGLGLRLIYFSYDVKMKEKGDIPEGYSVSREKKERFSLILESASTNQTSMYLCASSLLASDTDTQYFGPGTRLTVL.

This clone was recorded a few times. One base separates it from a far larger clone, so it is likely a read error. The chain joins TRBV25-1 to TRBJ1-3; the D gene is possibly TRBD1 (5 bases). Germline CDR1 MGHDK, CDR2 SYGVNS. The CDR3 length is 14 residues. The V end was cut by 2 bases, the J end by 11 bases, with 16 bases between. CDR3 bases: TGTGCCAGCAGTGAAAAGTCAGGGCGAAGCGCCATATATTTT. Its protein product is CASSEKSGRSAIYF.